This passage covers 18 T cell receptor beta chains from one sample sequenced in a study of shared clonotypes between healthy human individuals. Naive CD8 cells lacked CD45RO, underwent positive selection for CCR7 and left out terminally differentiated effector memory CD45RA+ cells. Sequencing used immunoSEQ multiplex PCR; TCRdb keeps in-frame clones, though not all of them. Counted here are about 2,200,000 clones, approximately 94% occurring once; the ten biggest clones make up roughly 1.7%. Material for sequencing was naive CD8+ T cells from PBMCs. These TCRs come from a man between 18 and 35 years old in good health. Some clones in this sample may be carry-over from other donors' samples.

CDR3 bases: TGTGCCTGGAGTCCCGGCGACTACAATGAGCAGTTCTTC. This gives the protein CAWSPGDYNEQFF. This rearrangement joins TRBV30 to TRBJ2-1; D gene unclear. The germline V gene encodes CDR1 GTSNPN and CDR2 SVGIG (reference sequence). CDR3 size: 13 residues. V was shortened by 2 bases and J by 3 bases, with 8 bases between the two germline ends. Full variable domain (rest looked up from reference TRBV30 and TRBJ2-1): SQTIHQWPATLVQPVGSPLSLECTVEGTSNPNLYWYRQAAGRGLQLLFYSVGIGQISSEVPQNLSASRPQDRQFILSSKKLLLSDSGFYLCAWSPGDYNEQFFGPGTRLTVL.

Of note for this clone: The identical CDR3 is also encoded by other nucleotide sequences in the sample. V is TRBV28 and J is TRBJ1-4; 8 bases agree with TRBD1. Germline V CDR1 and CDR2: MDHEN, SYDVKM. There are 15 residues in the CDR3. The trim removed 3 bases at V and 0 bases at J, leaving 0 bases unmatched. CDR3 nucleotides: TGTGCCAGCAGTTTGACAGGGGCAACTAATGAAAAACTGTTTTTT. It yields the protein CASSLTGATNEKLFF.

The chain couples TRBV4-3 to TRBJ2-2; 8 bases line up with TRBD2. V lost 1 base and J lost 1; bases outside the gene matches: 5. The CDR3 extends over 17 amino acids. CDR1 is LGHNA, CDR2 YSLEER, per germline. CDR3: CASSQVKLAENTGELFF. In DNA form, the CDR3 reads TGCGCCAGCAGCCAAGTTAAACTAGCGGAGAACACCGGGGAGCTGTTTTTT.

In the case of this clone: The sample carries other DNA sequences with the same CDR3. The chain is built from TRBV7-6 and TRBJ2-1; D is ambiguous. The CDR3 is 15 residues long. Germline lookup yields CDR1 SGHVS and CDR2 FNYEAQ. Trimming took off 1 base at V and 0 bases at J, with 7 bases between the two ends. CDR3 nucleotide sequence: TGTGCCAGCAGCTTAGTGGGCAGCTCCTACAATGAGCAGTTCTTC. Its protein product is CASSLVGSSYNEQFF. The variable domain in full, with the rest retrieved from reference TRBV7-6 and TRBJ2-1, is GAGVSQSPRYKVTKRGQDVALRCDPISGHVSLYWYRQALGQGPEFLTYFNYEAQQDKSGLPNDRFSAERPEGSISTLTIQRTEQRDSAMYRCASSLVGSSYNEQFFGPGTRLTVL.

The V call is TRBV27, the J call TRBJ1-5; no firm D call. Germline lookup yields CDR1 MNHEY and CDR2 SMNVEV (reference sequence). CDR3 length: 12 amino acids. Trimming cost V 4 bases and J 10 bases, with 11 bases left between them. The CDR3 reads CASSSPPRPQHF. The CDR3 DNA follows: TGTGCCAGCAGTTCCCCCCCGAGACCCCAGCATTTT.

This clone was recorded once. The chain links TRBV7-3 to TRBJ2-2; TRBD2 matches 10 bases. The CDR3 runs 15 residues. CDR1 is SGHTA, CDR2 FQGTGA, per germline. V lost 5 bases, J lost 4 bases, and 4 bases stayed unmatched. The CDR3, as DNA: TGTGCCAGCAGCCGTCTAGCGGGGGCCACCGGGGAGCTGTTTTTT. The encoded protein is CASSRLAGATGELFF.

The rearrangement uses TRBV7-9 and TRBJ2-1; D is uncertain. The V gene's germline CDR1 is SEHNR and CDR2 FQNEAQ (reference sequence). This CDR3 comprises 12 residues. Trimming left V 5 bases short and J 7 bases short, with 9 bases between. The CDR3 is CASSRAGNEQFF. The CDR3 coding sequence is TGTGCCAGCAGCCGCGCAGGTAATGAGCAGTTCTTC.

The chain couples TRBV27 to TRBJ2-1; D is unclear. Trimming took off 3 bases at V and 5 bases at J, with 8 bases between the two ends. The CDR3 runs to 13 residues. Germline-derived CDR1 and CDR2 are MNHEY and SMNVEV (reference sequence). In DNA form, the CDR3 reads TGTGCCAGCAGTTTCGCGCGGAACAATGAGCAGTTCTTC. Protein: CASSFARNNEQFF.

This sequence joins TRBV28 and TRBJ1-1; 9 bases match TRBD1. From germline, CDR1 is MDHEN and CDR2 SYDVKM. Trimming cost V 0 bases and J 9 bases; bases outside gene matches: 8. The CDR3 contains 15 residues. This CDR3 reads CASSLWPGQGGQAFF. The CDR3, as DNA: TGTGCCAGCAGTTTATGGCCGGGACAGGGTGGGCAAGCTTTCTTT.

V and J are TRBV7-2 and TRBJ2-2; TRBD2 is a possible D gene (5 bases). This CDR3 region has 16 residues. CDR1 is SGHTA, CDR2 FQGNSA, per germline. Trimming left V 4 bases short and J 2 bases short, with 14 bases between. The CDR3 DNA reads as TGTGCCAGCAGCTCCCCCTTGAGGGTCAACACCGGGGAGCTGTTTTTT. This encodes CASSSPLRVNTGELFF.

The V call is TRBV7-6, the J call TRBJ2-3; the D gene could be TRBD1 or TRBD2 (5 bases each). The germline V and J ends were trimmed by 0 bases and 4 bases, with 8 bases remaining between them. The CDR3 sequence is 14 residues long. Germline loops: CDR1 SGHVS, CDR2 FNYEAQ. CDR3 in DNA: TGTGCCAGCAGCTTAGCGCGAGGGGCAGATACGCAGTATTTT. Amino acid sequence: CASSLARGADTQYF.

The chain joins TRBV5-4 to TRBJ2-7; tentative D call: TRBD2 (5 bases). The length of the CDR3 is 14 residues. Trimming removed 1 base from V and 3 bases from J, with 11 bases in between. Germline V gene data show CDR1 as SGHNT and CDR2 as YYREEE (reference sequence). This CDR3 reads CASSLSYGDYEQYF. The CDR3 coding sequence is TGTGCCAGCAGCTTGTCTTACGGGGACTACGAGCAGTACTTC.

The chain is built from TRBV19 and TRBJ2-5; D perhaps matches TRBD1 (8 bases). Germline assignment: CDR1 LNHDA and CDR2 SQIVND (reference sequence). Trimming took off 5 bases at V and 2 bases at J, with 12 bases between the two ends. The length of the CDR3 is 14 residues. The CDR3 loop is CASSYRGGQETQYF. Here the CDR3 DNA reads TGTGCCAGTAGTTACAGGGGGGGACAAGAGACCCAGTACTTC.

This clone showed up just once. This chain joins TRBV28 and TRBJ1-1; TRBD1 is a possible D gene (6 bases). Germline V gene lookup returns CDR1 MDHEN and CDR2 SYDVKM. Trimming took 3 bases from V and 1 from J, leaving 9 bases between them. This CDR3 region has 14 residues. The CDR3 is CASSFWGANTEAFF. CDR3 nucleotide sequence: TGTGCCAGCAGTTTTTGGGGGGCGAACACTGAAGCTTTCTTT.

V usage is TRBV7-6 and J usage is TRBJ1-1, with a weak D call TRBD1 (6 bases). Trimming stripped 5 bases from V and 6 bases from J, with 16 bases between. The CDR3 is 14 residues long. Germline V gives CDR1 SGHVS, CDR2 FNYEAQ. The CDR3 sequence: CASSVTGNTAEAFF. CDR3 DNA: TGTGCCAGCAGCGTTACAGGGAACACGGCTGAAGCTTTCTTT.

Turning to this clone: This CDR3 is also generated by other DNA sequences in the sample. The gene calls are TRBV27 and TRBJ2-1, with D unresolved. The CDR3 loop spans 15 amino acids. In germline, CDR1 is MNHEY, CDR2 SMNVEV (reference sequence). Trimming took 5 bases from V and 2 from J, leaving 13 bases between them. CDR3 DNA sequence: TGTGCCAGCAGTCTTAGTGCCGTCCCCTACAATGAGCAGTTCTTC. Protein: CASSLSAVPYNEQFF.

J is TRBJ2-3 and V is TRBV7-9; TRBD1 is a possible D gene (5 bases). The CDR3 covers 14 residues. V was trimmed by 2 bases and J by 3 bases, leaving 9 bases between them. Germline V gives CDR1 SEHNR, CDR2 FQNEAQ (reference sequence). The DNA of the CDR3 is TGTGCCAGCAGCTTACGGGCAGGGACAGATACGCAGTATTTT. Translated, it gives CASSLRAGTDTQYF.

The V call is TRBV28, the J call TRBJ2-5, with unresolved D. CDR3 length: 13 amino acids. Germline CDR1 and CDR2: MDHEN and SYDVKM. Trimming shortened V by 5 bases and J by 6 bases, and 13 bases separated the two germline ends. The CDR3 nucleotides read TGTGCCAGCAGTGATCTGACTGGGAAGACCCAGTACTTC. This codes for CASSDLTGKTQYF.